This entry features one TCR beta chain sequence. The target antigen is unknown. This PCR relied on a set of 60 Vbeta primers and 13 Jbeta primers. Using immunoSEQ multiplex PCR, the repertoire was profiled, and TCRdb retains in-frame clones only, with some absent. The table records 210,000 or so clones, around 83% of them present only once. The CDR3 runs 12 residues. Per the germline V gene, CDR1 is LNHDA and CDR2 is SQIVND (reference sequence). With 6 bases removed from V and 10 bases from J, the gap between germline ends came to 13 bases. This sample is drawn from a study of cytomegalovirus exposure and HLA in healthy donors. Whole-study context: In an earlier analysis, 117 million unique TCR beta sequences were found from some 180 million T cells. The Caucasian-associated ancestry cluster held over 65% of a few hundred genotyped donors.

Regarding the study as a whole: Equally common other TCR beta chains were less clonally expanded than HLA-associated ones, a later analysis found. The authors enumerated 164 TCR beta chains as linked to cytomegalovirus.

The J gene is TRBJ2-1, the V gene TRBV19, with D tentatively TRBD2 (7 bases). Sequenced material: PBMCs. The TCR was taken from a girl aged 10 to 17 in good health and CMV-seronegative. CDR3 bases: TGTGCCAGTAGCGCGGGGGCTGGGGAGCAGTTCTTC. This sequence encodes CASSAGAGEQFF. Full variable domain (rest looked up from reference TRBV19 and TRBJ2-1): DGGITQSPKYLFRKEGQNVTLSCEQNLNHDAMYWYRQDPGQGLRLIYYSQIVNDFQKGDIAEGYSVSREKKESFPLTVTSAQKNPTAFYLCASSAGAGEQFFGPGTRLTVL.